Listed here are 18 T cell receptor beta chains from one sample, sequenced in a study of blood T cell repertoires in COVID-19. Assay used: immunoSEQ multiplex PCR; TCRdb lists only in-frame clones, some missing. The sample has some 96,000 clones, about 85% seen once. Specimen: peripheral blood. The receptors here all came from a man in his forties or fifties with active or convalescent COVID-19.

The sample holds one count of this clone. This sequence joins TRBV28 and TRBJ1-5; perhaps TRBD1 as D (5 bases). The CDR3 sequence is 15 residues long. V gave up 5 bases and J gave up 0 bases, with 11 bases separating them. Germline assignment: CDR1 MDHEN and CDR2 SYDVKM. Here the CDR3 DNA reads TGTGCCAGCAGTCCGGGACTCGTTAGCAATCAGCCCCAGCATTTT. This encodes CASSPGLVSNQPQHF.

The chain joins TRBV29-1 to TRBJ2-7; 10 bases map to TRBD1. Per germline, CDR1 SQVTM and CDR2 ANQGSEA. V lost 4 bases to trimming and J lost 7 bases; unmatched junction nucleotides: 16. This CDR3 comprises 16 residues. The CDR3 sequence is CSVGGVSGQGPREQYF. CDR3 bases: TGCAGCGTTGGGGGCGTCTCGGGACAGGGGCCTCGGGAGCAGTACTTC.

As DNA, the CDR3 is TGTGCCAGTAGTATGCTAGCGGGAGAAGATACGCAGTATTTT. As protein: CASSMLAGEDTQYF. The chain employs TRBV19 and TRBJ2-3; the match to TRBD2 covers 10 bases. The V gene's germline CDR1 is LNHDA and CDR2 SQIVND (reference sequence). V shed 3 bases and J 5 bases; nucleotides not matched to a gene: 2. The CDR3 sequence is 14 residues long.

The CDR3 DNA is TGTGCCAGTAGTGGACAGGGACGATCAAACAATGAGCAGTTCTTC. Protein sequence: CASSGQGRSNNEQFF. The rearrangement uses TRBV19 and TRBJ2-1; 8 bases are shared with TRBD1. CDR1 is LNHDA and CDR2 is SQIVND in the germline V gene (reference sequence). V was clipped by 5 bases and J by 5 bases; unmatched bases: 8. This CDR3 has 15 residues.

The chain combines TRBV5-3 with TRBJ1-1, with D tentatively TRBD1 (5 bases). TRBV5-3 is annotated as an ORF whose role is uncertain. CDR3 length equals 15 residues. Trimming pared 0 bases from V and 4 bases from J, leaving 13 bases between. The DNA of the CDR3 is TGTGCCAGAAGCTTGGGACAGCTGGTTTTCACTGAAGCTTTCTTT. Translated, it gives CARSLGQLVFTEAFF.

J is TRBJ1-2 and V is TRBV19; 8 positions match TRBD1. Looked up from germline, CDR1 is LNHDA and CDR2 is SQIVND (reference sequence). This CDR3 has 14 amino acids. V shed 5 bases and J 3 bases; nucleotides not matched to a gene: 5. The CDR3 coding sequence is TGTGCCAGTAGTGATCAGGGGGCTTACTATGGCTACACCTTC. Translated, it gives CASSDQGAYYGYTF. Complete variable domain (other parts from reference TRBV19 and TRBJ1-2): DGGITQSPKYLFRKEGQNVTLSCEQNLNHDAMYWYRQDPGQGLRLIYYSQIVNDFQKGDIAEGYSVSREKKESFPLTVTSAQKNPTAFYLCASSDQGAYYGYTFGSGTRLTVV.

The chain employs TRBV29-1 and TRBJ2-4; 7 bases match TRBD1. V shed 3 bases, J shed 7 bases, and the junction held 0 bases outside the gene matches. Germline values: CDR1 SQVTM, CDR2 ANQGSEA. The CDR3 covers 11 residues. The DNA of the CDR3 is TGCAGCGTTGACAGGGGGAACATTCAGTACTTC. Its translation: CSVDRGNIQYF.

The rearrangement links TRBV5-5 to TRBJ2-3; TRBD1 matches 8 bases. The CDR3 length is 17 residues. Germline CDR1 SGHKS, CDR2 YYEKEE (reference sequence). The ends lost 4 bases at V and 3 bases at J; junction bases unmatched: 13. The DNA for the CDR3 is TGTGCCAGCAGCCCGGGTAGGGACAGGAAGATTACAGATACGCAGTATTTT. Encoded protein: CASSPGRDRKITDTQYF.

The chain couples TRBV11-3 to TRBJ2-7, with unresolved D. Trimming took off 0 bases at V and 6 bases at J, with 3 bases between the two ends. Per the germline V gene, CDR1 is SGHNT and CDR2 is YENEEA. The CDR3 runs 11 residues. The CDR3 reads CASSLDLEQYF. The DNA for the CDR3 is TGTGCCAGCAGCTTAGATCTCGAGCAGTACTTC. The whole variable domain, remainder taken from reference TRBV11-3 and TRBJ2-7, is EAGVVQSPRYKIIEKKQPVAFWCNPISGHNTLYWYLQNLGQGPELLIRYENEEAVDDSQLPKDRFSAERLKGVDSTLKIQPAELGDSAVYLCASSLDLEQYFGPGTRLTVT.

V and J are TRBV3-1 (or the pseudogene TRBV3-2) and TRBJ2-5, with TRBD1 matching 7 bases. The CDR3 is 14 residues long. The V gene's germline CDR1 is LGHDT and CDR2 YNNKEL (reference sequence). The J segment lost 3 bases and the V segment lost 4 bases, leaving 5 bases of the junction unmatched. The CDR3 nucleotides are TGTGCCAGCAGCCCTCCCGGGACAGAAGAGACCCAGTACTTC. The encoded protein is CASSPPGTEETQYF.

The V and J genes are TRBV4-1 and TRBJ2-7; 9 nucleotides align to TRBD2. This CDR3 contains 18 residues. V trimming: 0 bases; J trimming: 1 base; junction bases outside the gene matches: 10. Germline V gene sequence: CDR1 MGHRA, CDR2 YSYEKL. The CDR3 DNA is TGCGCCAGCAGCCAAGATAGGTCAGCGGGAGGCTTATCCTACGAGCAGTACTTC. Protein: CASSQDRSAGGLSYEQYF.

This chain connects TRBV6-6 to TRBJ1-2; D is unresolved. V gave up 7 bases and J gave up 3 bases, with 18 bases separating them. Germline CDR1 reads MNHNY; CDR2 reads SVGAGI (reference sequence). There are 15 residues in the CDR3. The CDR3 sequence is CASTDRAARDYGYTF. DNA of the CDR3: TGTGCCAGCACCGACCGCGCGGCGCGGGACTATGGCTACACCTTC.

This chain uses TRBV7-3 with TRBJ1-1, with 9 bases that match TRBD1. CDR3 length: 13 residues. The ends lost 6 bases at V and 10 bases at J; junction bases unmatched: 9. Germline assignment: CDR1 SGHTA and CDR2 FQGTGA. In DNA form, the CDR3 reads TGTGCCAGCAGTCCTAACAGGGGGCAGGTAGCTTTCTTT. It codes for CASSPNRGQVAFF. The entire variable domain, with the rest obtained from reference TRBV7-3 and TRBJ1-1, is as follows: GAGVSQTPSNKVTEKGKYVELRCDPISGHTALYWYRQSLGQGPEFLIYFQGTGAADDSGLPNDRFFAVRPEGSVSTLKIQRTERGDSAVYLCASSPNRGQVAFFGQGTRLTVV.

This chain uses TRBV24-1 with TRBJ2-2; 8 bases line up with TRBD1. Trimming took 5 bases from V and 7 from J; bases not matched to a gene: 8. This CDR3 comprises 15 residues. CDR1 and CDR2 (germline): KGHDR, SFDVKD. This CDR3 is CATSADRDLFGELFF. Written as DNA, the CDR3 is TGTGCCACCAGTGCGGACAGGGACTTGTTCGGGGAGCTGTTTTTT.

The rearrangement joins TRBV29-1 to TRBJ1-1; the match to TRBD1 covers 7 bases. With 5 bases clipped from V and 0 bases from J, the junction kept 6 bases outside the gene matches. This CDR3 is 14 amino acids long. Germline V lookup: CDR1 SQVTM, CDR2 ANQGSEA. CDR3 in DNA: TGCAGCGTTACGGGACAGACCATGAACACTGAAGCTTTCTTT. Encoded protein: CSVTGQTMNTEAFF.

This clone appeared a few times. The rearrangement uses TRBV19 and TRBJ1-5, with D perhaps matching TRBD1 (5 bases). Germline CDR1 reads LNHDA; CDR2 reads SQIVND (reference sequence). Trimming stripped 6 bases from V and 5 bases from J, with 8 bases between. The CDR3 is 12 residues long. DNA for the CDR3: TGTGCCAGTAGGGGGGGGGATCAGCCCCAGCATTTT. It is translated as CASRGGDQPQHF.

The genes are TRBV12-3 or TRBV12-4 and TRBJ2-1; the match to TRBD1 covers 7 bases. The CDR3 loop spans 12 amino acids. J lost 7 bases, V lost 4 bases, and 1 base had no gene match. For the CDR3, the DNA is TGTGCCAGCAGTTCACAGGGGAATGAGCAGTTCTTC. Its translation: CASSSQGNEQFF.

The chain carries TRBV14 and TRBJ1-3; D is perhaps TRBD1 (5 bases). The CDR3 loop spans 16 amino acids. V was pared by 2 bases and J by 0 bases, with 11 bases between. The germline V gene encodes CDR1 SGHDN and CDR2 FVKESK. CDR3 in amino acids: CASSQLDTNSGNTIYF. CDR3 coding DNA: TGTGCCAGCAGCCAACTGGACACGAACTCTGGAAACACCATATATTTT.